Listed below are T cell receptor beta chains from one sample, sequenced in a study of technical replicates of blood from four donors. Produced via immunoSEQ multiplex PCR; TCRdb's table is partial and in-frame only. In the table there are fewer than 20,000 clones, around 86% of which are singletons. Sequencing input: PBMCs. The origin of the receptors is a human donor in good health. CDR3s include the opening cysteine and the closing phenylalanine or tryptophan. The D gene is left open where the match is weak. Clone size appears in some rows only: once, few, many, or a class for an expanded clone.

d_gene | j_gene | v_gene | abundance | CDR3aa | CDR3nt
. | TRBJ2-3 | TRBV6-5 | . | CASSYSSYGPDTQYF | TGTGCCAGCAGTTACTCGTCATACGGTCCAGATACGCAGTATTTT
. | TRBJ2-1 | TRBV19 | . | CASSIFGSSYNEQFF | TGTGCCAGTAGTATCTTCGGGAGCTCCTACAATGAGCAGTTCTTC
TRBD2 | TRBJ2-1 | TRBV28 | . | CASSLSGSGSYNEQFF | TGTGCCAGCAGTTTATCGGGTAGCGGGAGCTACAATGAGCAGTTCTTC
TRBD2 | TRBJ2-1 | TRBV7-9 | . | CASSRWTSGNYNEQFF | TGTGCCAGCAGCCGATGGACTAGCGGGAACTACAATGAGCAGTTCTTC
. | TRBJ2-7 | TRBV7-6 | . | CATQQGGAYEQYF | TGTGCCACCCAACAGGGGGGGGCCTACGAGCAGTACTTC
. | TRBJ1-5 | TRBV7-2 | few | CASSLVEGQPQHF | TGTGCCAGCAGCTTAGTGGAGGGTCAGCCCCAGCATTTT
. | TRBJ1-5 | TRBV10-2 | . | CASSVDRSNQPQHF | TGCGCCAGCAGCGTAGACAGGAGCAATCAGCCCCAGCATTTT
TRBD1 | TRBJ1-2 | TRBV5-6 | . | CASSTTGRYGYTF | TGTGCCAGCAGCACGACAGGGAGGTATGGCTACACCTTC
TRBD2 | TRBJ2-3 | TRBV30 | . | CAWRMRLAGGTDTQYF | TGTGCCTGGAGGATGAGACTAGCGGGGGGCACAGATACGCAGTATTTT
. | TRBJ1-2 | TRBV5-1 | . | CASSLAADSYTF | TGCGCCAGCAGCTTGGCCGCAGACTCCTACACCTTC
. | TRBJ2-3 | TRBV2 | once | CASSLQGLTDTQYF | TGTGCCAGCAGCCTCCAAGGACTCACAGATACGCAGTATTTT
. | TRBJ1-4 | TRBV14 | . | CASSRLGVGEKLFF | TGTGCCAGCAGCCGCCTCGGGGTTGGAGAAAAACTGTTTTTT
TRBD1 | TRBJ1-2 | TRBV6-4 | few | CASSSGTGEGYTF | TGTGCCAGCAGTTCCGGGACAGGGGAAGGCTACACCTTC
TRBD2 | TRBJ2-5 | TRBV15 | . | CATRRELAGGRGETQYF | TGTGCCACGCGTCGGGAACTAGCGGGAGGACGGGGAGAGACCCAGTACTTC
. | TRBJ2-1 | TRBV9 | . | CASSVSGYNEQFF | TGTGCCAGCAGCGTTAGCGGCTACAATGAGCAGTTCTTC
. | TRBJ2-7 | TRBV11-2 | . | CASTRGPGEQYF | TGTGCCAGCACTCGAGGGCCTGGGGAGCAGTACTTC